The TCR beta chain described here comes from a study of response to subunit inactivated influenza vaccine. This clonotype occurred a few times. Trimming left V 0 bases short and J 9 bases short, with 6 bases between. Germline V lookup: CDR1 MGHRA, CDR2 YSYEKL. The CDR3 has 12 amino acids. TCRdb reprocessed the RT-PCR reads with MiXCR, giving one entry per CDR3 protein. The repertoire holds about 170,000 distinct CDR3 sequences, with more than 10% as singletons. The same data also contributed to another study, on T cells expressing NK-cell markers. Turning to that study: The authors made TCR beta cDNA libraries by 5'RACE template switching. This switching added a universal primer site and UMIs. In several experiments, sorting was confined to alpha-beta TCR T cells through use of an anti-gamma-delta TCR antibody.

The sequencing used CD8+ T cells sorted from PBMCs, collected roughly 12 days after vaccination. This chain links TRBV4-1 with TRBJ2-1, with no clear D. This TCR was recovered from a man aged 45-60 years who received an inactivated influenza vaccine. CDR3 amino acids: CASSQDGTEQFF. CDR3 DNA sequence: TGCGCCAGCAGCCAAGATGGTACTGAGCAGTTCTTC.